This is a list of T cell receptor beta chains from one sample in a study of naive and memory T cell subsets. TCRdb analysed the UMI-ligation and nested PCR reads with MiXCR anew, one entry per CDR3 protein. The sample shows roughly 130,000 distinct CDR3 sequences, roughly 32% of them seen only once. Sequenced input: central memory CD4+ T cells from blood. The receptors were gathered from a human donor in good health. The CDR3 runs from the conserved cysteine through the conserved F or W. D genes are given only for firm matches. The size field is filled for only some rows; it gives once, few, many or a size class.

len	d_gene	v_gene	j_gene	abundance	CDR3aa
13	-	TRBV28	TRBJ2-7	-	CASSRPYDREQYF
14	-	TRBV20-1	TRBJ2-1	few	CSAKVRPLDNEQFF
15	TRBD2	TRBV7-3	TRBJ2-1	few	CASSPSGRASNEQFF
13	-	TRBV27	TRBJ2-3	-	CASSPAPPDTQYF
16	TRBD2	TRBV4-1	TRBJ2-5	-	CASSHETSGSLVTQYF
13	-	TRBV20-1	TRBJ1-4	many	CSASHEGGEKLFF
16	-	TRBV3-1	TRBJ2-4	-	CASSQGAEVKKNIQYF
15	TRBD1	TRBV6-6	TRBJ1-5	-	CASSSGGAGNQPQHF
14	TRBD1	TRBV7-9	TRBJ1-1	-	CASRRGQENTEAFF
16	TRBD2	TRBV18	TRBJ2-1	-	CASSHTGTSGSNEQFF
12	-	TRBV9	TRBJ2-3	-	CASSSEEDTQYF
17	-	TRBV29-1	TRBJ1-2	-	CSVEDGNRAARIHGYTF
16	-	TRBV4-1	TRBJ1-1	few	CASSQALGFGDTEAFF
15	-	TRBV7-8	TRBJ2-1	few	CAGQTGSRSTNEQFF
16	-	TRBV27	TRBJ1-5	few	CASSRSGRYRDQPQHF
13	-	TRBV20-1	TRBJ2-5	few	CSAGLLAGETQYF
11	TRBD1	TRBV12-3/TRBV12-4	TRBJ1-1	-	CASSGQGRRLF
15	-	TRBV6-2/TRBV6-3	TRBJ1-5	few	CASIRDSYSNQPQHF
12	-	TRBV29-1	TRBJ2-7	many	CSVEAGEGKQYF
12	-	TRBV3-1	TRBJ1-2	-	CASSRDPYGYTF
14	-	TRBV5-1	TRBJ2-5	-	CASSFGTLGETQYF
11	-	TRBV29-1	TRBJ2-7	few	CEALVNGEQYF
14	-	TRBV9	TRBJ2-1	-	CASSGLAGQGEQFF
17	-	TRBV21-1	TRBJ2-7	many	CASSKRDKARRKVEQYF
14	TRBD2	TRBV10-3	TRBJ2-7	-	CATSAGPSAYEQYF
13	-	TRBV12-3/TRBV12-4	TRBJ1-1	-	CASTLRRNTEAFF
15	TRBD2	TRBV28	TRBJ2-5	-	CASRAGRTYQETQYF
15	-	TRBV3-1	TRBJ2-5	once	CASSQARTEQETQYF
16	TRBD2	TRBV2	TRBJ2-7	few	CASSDSGLAGAYEQYF
15	-	TRBV20-1	TRBJ2-3	few	CSAPKGSSFTDTQYF
18	TRBD2	TRBV20-1	TRBJ2-3	-	CSARDPGLAGLLTDTQYF
15	TRBD1	TRBV6-5	TRBJ1-1	few	CASSYSRQGITEAFF
16	-	TRBV5-1	TRBJ2-5	-	CASSASSARTGETQYF
14	TRBD2	TRBV12-3/TRBV12-4	TRBJ2-6	-	CASTREAGANVLTF
11	-	TRBV20-1	TRBJ2-5	-	CSARDTKTQYF
15	-	TRBV27	TRBJ2-1	-	CASRDLASNNNEQFF
14	TRBD2	TRBV29-1	TRBJ2-3	few	CSVEPSGRGDTQYF
17	TRBD2	TRBV28	TRBJ2-7	few	CATREVAGATSRPPPYF
18	TRBD1	TRBV29-1	TRBJ1-2	few	CSVEDLLRQGGFNYGYTF
15	-	TRBV15	TRBJ2-3	-	CATSRTTKGTDTQYF
14	TRBD2	TRBV29-1	TRBJ2-5	few	CSVERGGRGETQYF
17	-	TRBV19	TRBJ1-5	-	CASSIEIVDRKNQPQHF
14	TRBD1	TRBV27	TRBJ2-5	once	CASSPLGQEETQYF
14	TRBD1	TRBV7-9	TRBJ2-7	few	CASSSGTGRYEQYF
19	TRBD2	TRBV3-1	TRBJ2-2	-	CASSQDRRLAGTNTGELFF
15	-	TRBV6-6	TRBJ2-1	few	CASSYRRDSYNEQFF